Listed below are T cell receptor beta chains from one sample, sequenced in a study of T cells of healthy individuals. TCRdb re-called the 5' RACE reads with MiXCR, one entry per CDR3 protein. The top ten hold 15% to 20% of the sample, which has about 53,000 distinct CDR3 sequences, roughly 14% seen once. These receptors all stem from a human donor in good health. The CDR3 runs from the conserved cysteine through the conserved F or W. The order of the fields is D gene, V gene, clone size, J gene, CDR3 DNA, CDR3 protein. A D gene is named only where the DNA matches it firmly. Part of the rows lack a size; the others show once, few, many or a class for expanded clones.

D: .
V: TRBV18
size: few
J: TRBJ1-6
DNA: TGTGCCAGCTCACCATCGAGGAGCTCCTATAATTCACCCCTCCACTTT
CDR3: CASSPSRSSYNSPLHF

D: .
V: TRBV7-8
size: .
J: TRBJ2-7
DNA: TGTGCCAGCAGAGAAAGCGTCCACGAGCAGTACTTC
CDR3: CASRESVHEQYF

D: .
V: TRBV7-2
size: many
J: TRBJ2-5
DNA: TGTGCCAGCAGCTTCGGGGAAGAGACCCAGTACTTC
CDR3: CASSFGEETQYF

D: TRBD2
V: TRBV20-1
size: .
J: TRBJ2-7
DNA: TGCAGTGCTTCCCGGACTAGCGGGAATGACGAGCAGTACTTC
CDR3: CSASRTSGNDEQYF

D: .
V: TRBV6-1
size: few
J: TRBJ1-5
DNA: TGTGCCAGCAGTGAAATTTTGGAGGGCAATCAGCCCCAGCATTTT
CDR3: CASSEILEGNQPQHF

D: .
V: TRBV20-1
size: many
J: TRBJ1-3
DNA: TGCAGTGCTCTTCGCCCCCACAGGGCCTCTGGAAACACCATATATTTT
CDR3: CSALRPHRASGNTIYF

D: TRBD2
V: TRBV30
size: .
J: TRBJ2-7
DNA: TGTGCCTGGACTAGCGGGAGGGGTTCCTACGAGCAGTACTTC
CDR3: CAWTSGRGSYEQYF

D: .
V: TRBV20-1
size: .
J: TRBJ2-5
DNA: TGCAGTGCTAGCCGGGCTCAAGAGACCCAGTACTTC
CDR3: CSASRAQETQYF

D: TRBD2
V: TRBV29-1
size: .
J: TRBJ2-2
DNA: TGCAGCGGGACTAGCGAGAACACCGGGGAGCTGTTTTTT
CDR3: CSGTSENTGELFF

D: TRBD2
V: TRBV6-6
size: many
J: TRBJ2-1
DNA: TGTGCCAGCAGTTACGTACTAGCGGGCGAGTACAATGAGCAGTTCTTC
CDR3: CASSYVLAGEYNEQFF

D: TRBD2
V: TRBV7-2
size: many
J: TRBJ2-1
DNA: TGTGCCAGCACCCGGACTAGCGGGAGAAATGAGCAGTTCTTC
CDR3: CASTRTSGRNEQFF

D: .
V: TRBV7-9
size: .
J: TRBJ2-1
DNA: TGTGCCAGCAGCTTAGCGCTGGAGCAGTTCTTC
CDR3: CASSLALEQFF